This T cell receptor (beta chain) was recovered during a study of T cells after yellow fever vaccination. Study-wide results and caveats: Clonotypes appearing in both CD4 and CD8 compartments existed, and their share was small.

This clonotype occurred a few times. What it binds is not known. TCRdb reprocessed the 5' RACE reads with MiXCR, giving one entry per CDR3 protein. The data contain about 260,000 distinct CDR3 sequences, around 4.9% of them singletons. The sequences come from CD4+ T cells sorted from PBMCs, collected on the day of the yellow fever booster vaccination. This TCR was sampled from a man aged 18 to 29 who received the YFV17D yellow fever vaccine.

In nucleotides, the CDR3 is TGTGCCAGTAGTATAAGGGGGAATAGCAATCAGCCCCAGCATTTT. Protein: CASSIRGNSNQPQHF. The gene calls are TRBV19 and TRBJ1-5; tentative D call: TRBD1 (6 bases). The germline V and J ends were trimmed by 2 bases and 0 bases, with 8 bases remaining between them. The CDR3 extends over 15 amino acids. The V gene's germline CDR1 is LNHDA and CDR2 SQIVND (reference sequence).